The 25 T cell receptor beta chains below come from one sample, sequenced in a study of blood T cell repertoires in COVID-19. Some clones are missing from TCRdb's copy, which holds only in-frame ones; the method was immunoSEQ multiplex PCR. This table holds some 180,000 clones, about nine tenths found once. What was sequenced was peripheral blood. The source is a man younger than 35 with COVID-19, enrolled during active disease.

This clone was seen only once. The gene calls are TRBV13 and TRBJ2-5; a weak D match, TRBD2 (5 bases). V lost 5 bases and J 2 bases, leaving 12 bases between the germline ends. From germline, CDR1 is PRHDT and CDR2 FYEKMQ (reference sequence). The CDR3 consists of 14 residues. CDR3 protein: CASSNRDYQETQYF. CDR3 DNA: TGTGCCAGCAGCAACCGGGATTATCAAGAGACCCAGTACTTC.

This rearrangement joins TRBV28 to TRBJ2-7, with D uncertain. Germline CDR1 reads MDHEN; CDR2 reads SYDVKM. The CDR3 covers 15 residues. V lost 1 base and J 2 bases, leaving 12 bases between the germline ends. In DNA form, the CDR3 reads TGTGCCAGCAGTTTATTGCGGCTTCACGCCTACGAGCAGTACTTC. Amino acids: CASSLLRLHAYEQYF.

The chain uses TRBV19 and TRBJ1-5, with D perhaps matching TRBD1 (5 bases). CDR1 is LNHDA, CDR2 SQIVND, per germline (reference sequence). CDR3 length: 15 amino acids. Trimming took 2 bases from V and 5 from J, leaving 13 bases between them. For the CDR3, the DNA is TGTGCCAGTAGTATACGTGCCTTAGGGGATCAGCCCCAGCATTTT. This sequence encodes CASSIRALGDQPQHF.

The CDR3 loop is CSVRSSGSNEQFF. The CDR3 coding sequence is TGCAGCGTCCGGTCTAGCGGGAGCAATGAGCAGTTCTTC. The rearrangement uses TRBV29-1 and TRBJ2-1; 10 bases map to TRBD2. The CDR3 loop spans 13 amino acids. Germline CDR1 is SQVTM and CDR2 is ANQGSEA. The junction had 5 bases not matched to a gene; V was cut back by 6 bases and J by 6 bases.

This chain links TRBV25-1 with TRBJ1-3; D is undetermined. V dropped 1 base and J dropped 1 base, with 5 bases sitting between them. The V gene's germline CDR1 is MGHDK and CDR2 SYGVNS. There are 14 residues in the CDR3. In DNA form, the CDR3 reads TGTGCCAGCAGTGAATCGGGATCTGGAAACACCATATATTTT. Translated: CASSESGSGNTIYF.

V and J are TRBV19 and TRBJ2-2; 7 nucleotides line up with TRBD2. Trimming cost V 5 bases and J 4 bases; bases outside gene matches: 7. This CDR3 comprises 15 residues. CDR1 is LNHDA and CDR2 is SQIVND in the germline V gene (reference sequence). The CDR3 region is CASSFAGAVTGELFF. Written as DNA, the CDR3 is TGTGCCAGTAGTTTTGCGGGAGCCGTCACCGGGGAGCTGTTTTTT.

V gene TRBV30 combines with J gene TRBJ1-5; 7 positions match TRBD1. This CDR3 contains 13 residues. Germline assignment: CDR1 GTSNPN and CDR2 SVGIG (reference sequence). J lost 7 bases, V lost 0 bases, and 3 bases had no gene match. The chain's CDR3 is CAWSVTGDQPQHF. Here the CDR3 DNA reads TGTGCCTGGAGTGTAACAGGGGACCAGCCCCAGCATTTT.

The chain employs TRBV7-8 and TRBJ2-1; the match to TRBD2 covers 13 bases. The germline V gene encodes CDR1 SGHVS and CDR2 FQNEAQ. CDR3 size: 18 residues. The trim removed 7 bases at V and 2 bases at J, leaving 11 bases unmatched. The CDR3: CASNPTGLAGNPYNEQFF. The CDR3 DNA reads as TGTGCCAGCAACCCAACGGGACTAGCGGGGAACCCCTACAATGAGCAGTTCTTC. The entire variable domain, with the rest obtained from reference TRBV7-8 and TRBJ2-1, is as follows: GAGVSQSPRYKVAKRGQDVALRCDPISGHVSLFWYQQALGQGPEFLTYFQNEAQLDKSGLPSDRFFAERPEGSVSTLKIQRTQQEDSAVYLCASNPTGLAGNPYNEQFFGPGTRLTVL.

V gene TRBV14 combines with J gene TRBJ1-3; D unresolved. The CDR3 runs to 14 residues. Germline V lookup: CDR1 SGHDN, CDR2 FVKESK. V was shortened by 7 bases and J by 9 bases, with 19 bases between the two germline ends. DNA of the CDR3: TGTGCCAGCAACCTTTGGGCGGACCGGGGCACCATATATTTT. It codes for CASNLWADRGTIYF.

V usage is TRBV7-9 and J usage is TRBJ1-1; D is possibly TRBD1 (6 bases). The germline V gene has CDR1 SEHNR and CDR2 FQNEAQ (reference sequence). V was trimmed by 5 bases and J by 0 bases, leaving 13 bases between them. The CDR3 sequence is 15 residues long. In nucleotides, the CDR3 is TGTGCCAGCAGCGTACTTCAGGGGATGAACACTGAAGCTTTCTTT. Protein: CASSVLQGMNTEAFF.

This clone came up once. The chain recombines TRBV5-1 with TRBJ2-3; D is undetermined. This CDR3 spans 17 amino acids. Germline V CDR1 and CDR2: SGHRS, YFSETQ. With 1 base removed from V and 0 bases from J, the gap between germline ends came to 15 bases. This CDR3 reads CASSLSLGGISTDTQYF. The CDR3 DNA reads as TGCGCCAGCAGCTTGTCGCTTGGCGGAATTAGCACAGATACGCAGTATTTT.

The J gene is TRBJ1-1, the V gene TRBV19; TRBD1 might be the D (5 bases). The germline CDR1 and CDR2 sequences are LNHDA and SQIVND (reference sequence). The V and J ends lost 4 bases and 1 base respectively, with 10 bases between them. The CDR3 is 14 residues long. In DNA form, the CDR3 reads TGTGCCAGTAGTACGGGACTGTCGAACACTGAAGCTTTCTTT. This gives the protein CASSTGLSNTEAFF.

The chain recombines TRBV19 with TRBJ1-5, with 10 bases identical to TRBD1. The CDR3 totals 16 residues. V lost 5 bases, J lost 4 bases, and 8 bases stayed unmatched. Germline V gives CDR1 LNHDA, CDR2 SQIVND (reference sequence). The CDR3 protein is CASSSRDRGDNQPQHF. The CDR3 bases are TGTGCCAGTAGTTCCCGGGACAGGGGTGATAATCAGCCCCAGCATTTT.

This chain joins TRBV27 and TRBJ2-5; 9 positions agree with TRBD1. The ends lost 5 bases at V and 5 bases at J; junction bases unmatched: 6. The CDR3 runs 14 residues. CDR1 MNHEY and CDR2 SMNVEV come from the germline V gene (reference sequence). CDR3 bases: TGTGCCAGCAGTCCCTGGACAGGGGTCGAGACCCAGTACTTC. Protein: CASSPWTGVETQYF.

The genes are TRBV5-1 and TRBJ2-3; D remains ambiguous. This CDR3 contains 14 residues. Germline loops: CDR1 SGHRS, CDR2 YFSETQ. V lost 5 bases to trimming and J lost 4 bases, with 14 bases between them. The CDR3 here is CASSFEVKADTQYF. The CDR3 bases are TGCGCCAGCAGTTTCGAGGTCAAGGCAGATACGCAGTATTTT.

V is TRBV4-3 and J is TRBJ2-5; perhaps TRBD1 as D (6 bases). V was trimmed by 0 bases and J by 4 bases, leaving 18 bases between them. From germline, CDR1 is LGHNA and CDR2 YSLEER. CDR3 length: 17 residues. The CDR3 region is CASSQDPGRQDTETQYF. The CDR3 DNA follows: TGCGCCAGCAGCCAAGATCCGGGACGACAGGACACAGAGACCCAGTACTTC.

This chain joins TRBV5-1 and TRBJ2-7, with 10 bases that match TRBD1. The ends lost 0 bases at V and 2 bases at J; junction bases unmatched: 8. CDR1 is SGHRS, CDR2 YFSETQ, per germline. The CDR3 loop spans 17 amino acids. CDR3 DNA sequence: TGCGCCAGCAGCTTGGCCCTAAGGACAGGGGGAGCCTACGAGCAGTACTTC. It encodes CASSLALRTGGAYEQYF.

Only one count was recorded for this clone. The chain has TRBV27 and TRBJ2-1; 11 bases agree with TRBD1. This CDR3 has 15 amino acids. Per the germline V gene, CDR1 is MNHEY and CDR2 is SMNVEV (reference sequence). Trimming at V came to 1 base and at J to 10 bases, leaving 6 bases not matched to a gene. The CDR3 region is CASSLYGTGGGEQFF. The CDR3 DNA reads TGTGCCAGCAGTTTATACGGGACAGGGGGAGGCGAGCAGTTCTTC.

The chain carries TRBV19 and TRBJ2-1; 9 positions match TRBD2. The CDR3 covers 16 residues. After removal of 6 bases from V and 3 bases from J, the junction contained 9 bases not matched to a gene. Germline assignment: CDR1 LNHDA and CDR2 SQIVND (reference sequence). The CDR3 DNA sequence: TGTGCCAGTAGCGATAGCGGGAGTCCTCTCTACAATGAGCAGTTCTTC. This codes for CASSDSGSPLYNEQFF.

This chain connects TRBV6-2 or TRBV6-3 to TRBJ2-1, with D maybe TRBD2 (6 bases). Between the trimmed V and J ends, which lost 2 bases and 8 bases, there was a span of 19 bases. The CDR3 consists of 16 residues. Germline V CDR1 and CDR2: MNHEY, SVGEGT. The CDR3 here is CASSYTSRRAIDEQFF. The DNA of the CDR3 is TGTGCCAGCAGTTACACATCCCGGAGGGCCATCGATGAGCAGTTCTTC.

This chain joins TRBV19 and TRBJ1-6; unclear D gene. The CDR3 has 14 residues. From germline, CDR1 is LNHDA and CDR2 SQIVND (reference sequence). V gave up 2 bases and J gave up 14 bases, with 16 bases separating them. Here the CDR3 reads CASSIPGTARALHF. The CDR3 coding sequence is TGTGCCAGTAGTATACCGGGAACTGCTCGGGCCCTCCACTTT.

The V call is TRBV18, the J call TRBJ2-3; the match to TRBD2 covers 14 bases. The CDR3 is 17 amino acids. Germline assignment: CDR1 KGHSH and CDR2 LQKENI. J lost 2 bases, V lost 3 bases, and 4 bases had no gene match. DNA of the CDR3: TGTGCCAGCTCACCCGGGACTAGCGGGGGAACCACAGATACGCAGTATTTT. It is translated as CASSPGTSGGTTDTQYF.

The V and J genes are TRBV5-1 and TRBJ1-5; no clear D. The CDR3 totals 13 residues. The V and J ends lost 3 bases and 5 bases respectively, with 9 bases between them. Germline V gene sequence: CDR1 SGHRS, CDR2 YFSETQ. The chain's CDR3 is CASSSDTDQPQHF. For the CDR3, the DNA is TGCGCCAGCAGCTCCGACACCGATCAGCCCCAGCATTTT.

This chain connects TRBV11-2 to TRBJ1-2, with 8 bases aligning to TRBD1. Germline CDR1 is SGHAT and CDR2 is FQNNGV. CDR3 length: 15 residues. V shed 5 bases and J 2 bases; nucleotides not matched to a gene: 7. CDR3 loop: CASSRGTGLNYGYTF. The CDR3 DNA sequence: TGTGCCAGCAGCCGCGGGACAGGATTAAACTATGGCTACACCTTC.

V is TRBV7-9 and J is TRBJ1-5, with no clear D. Germline V gene lookup returns CDR1 SEHNR and CDR2 FQNEAQ (reference sequence). The CDR3 has 13 amino acids. Trimming took off 3 bases at V and 7 bases at J, with 10 bases between the two ends. DNA for the CDR3: TGTGCCAGCAGCTTCGGGGAACGGCAGCCCCAGCATTTT. This encodes CASSFGERQPQHF.